This TCR beta chain was profiled in a study of blood T cells in healthy people across ages. Findings and caveats of the study: In long-lived donors, naive CD4+ cell counts and diversity exceeded those of aged donors. While age rose, TCR beta diversity per million T cells dropped in a roughly linear way.

This clonotype is a singleton in its sample. The antigen is unknown. Combining a sample-barcoded 5' primer with a J-beta primer mix, a second PCR ran for about 7 to 11 cycles. Every sample gave at least 3 million paired-end reads containing CDR3. From the 5' RACE reads, TCRdb called clonotypes with MiXCR, one entry per CDR3 protein. The sample consists of roughly 1.4 million distinct CDR3 sequences, around 59% of them appearing once. The extraction recovered at least 5.5 micrograms of total RNA per sample. The sequencing sample was made of blood. The sequence came from a man younger than 30 in good health.

The CDR3 coding sequence is TGTGCCAGCAGTTTAAGGGGTTTCCACGAGCAGTACTTC. Translation gives CASSLRGFHEQYF. This sequence joins TRBV12-3 or TRBV12-4 and TRBJ2-7; D might be TRBD1 (5 bases). The CDR3 is 13 residues long. Trimming pared 2 bases from V and 5 bases from J, leaving 10 bases between.